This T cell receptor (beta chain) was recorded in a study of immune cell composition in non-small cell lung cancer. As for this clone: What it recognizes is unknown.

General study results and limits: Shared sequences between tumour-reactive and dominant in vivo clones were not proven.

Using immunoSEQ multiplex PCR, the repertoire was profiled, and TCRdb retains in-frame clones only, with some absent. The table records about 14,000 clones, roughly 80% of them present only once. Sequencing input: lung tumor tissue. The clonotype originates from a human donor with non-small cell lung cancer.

CDR3 sequence: CAWSGGQDNSPLHF. As DNA, the CDR3 is TGTGCCTGGAGTGGGGGACAGGATAATTCACCCCTCCACTTT. This chain connects TRBV30 to TRBJ1-6, with TRBD1 matching 8 bases. This CDR3 comprises 14 residues. From germline, CDR1 is GTSNPN and CDR2 SVGIG (reference sequence). V gave up 1 base and J gave up 5 bases; unmatched junction bases: 1.